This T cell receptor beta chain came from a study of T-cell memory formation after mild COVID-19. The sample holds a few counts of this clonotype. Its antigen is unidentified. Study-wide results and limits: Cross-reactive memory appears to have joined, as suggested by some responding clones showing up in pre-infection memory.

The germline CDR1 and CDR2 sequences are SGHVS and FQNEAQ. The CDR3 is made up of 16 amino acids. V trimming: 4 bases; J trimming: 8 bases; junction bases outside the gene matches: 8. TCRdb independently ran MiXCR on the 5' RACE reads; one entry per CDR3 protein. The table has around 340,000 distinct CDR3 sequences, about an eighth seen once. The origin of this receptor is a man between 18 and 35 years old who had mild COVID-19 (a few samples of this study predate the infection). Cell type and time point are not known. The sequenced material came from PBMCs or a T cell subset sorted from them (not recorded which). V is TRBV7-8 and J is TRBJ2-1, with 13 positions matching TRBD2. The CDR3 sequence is CASSYQTSGGYDEQFF. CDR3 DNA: TGTGCCAGCAGCTACCAGACTAGCGGGGGGTACGATGAGCAGTTCTTC. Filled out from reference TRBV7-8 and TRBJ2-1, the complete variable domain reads GAGVSQSPRYKVAKRGQDVALRCDPISGHVSLFWYQQALGQGPEFLTYFQNEAQLDKSGLPSDRFFAERPEGSVSTLKIQRTQQEDSAVYLCASSYQTSGGYDEQFFGPGTRLTVL.